This TCR beta chain was sequenced during a study of shared clonotypes between healthy human individuals. Genomic DNA per cell subset filled all wells of several immunoSEQ plates. Original methodology: Filtering was not the same, since immunoSEQ gave junction-only sequences without quality scores. Assay used: immunoSEQ multiplex PCR; TCRdb lists only in-frame clones, some missing. V and J calls and clone size follow that table, whereas D and trimming were derived from the DNA. The sample holds hundreds of thousands of clones, around 78% seen once. This clone was picked up a small number of times. Its specificity is unknown. V lost 5 bases and J lost 0, with 10 bases in between. The germline gives CDR1 SNHLY, CDR2 FYNNEI. The CDR3 loop spans 15 amino acids. General study findings and limits: A handful of donors held about 5% of naive CD4 clonotypes in common. Genetic and exposure-history diversity was limited by the small donor number.

The clonotype was recovered from a woman in her 30s in good health. The specimen was memory CD4+ T cells sorted from blood. Described subset: CD45RA-negative fraction. V usage is TRBV2 and J usage is TRBJ2-2, with D possibly being TRBD1 or TRBD2 (6 bases each). Here the CDR3 DNA reads TGTGCCAGCAGTCGGGGGCACCCGAACACCGGGGAGCTGTTTTTT. Its translation is CASSRGHPNTGELFF.